This T cell receptor beta chain came from a study of blood T cell repertoires in COVID-19. About the research overall: There were acute and convalescent COVID-19 samples, and they came from the United States, Italy and Spain. Sources were T cells, B-cell-depleted T cells, or PBMCs; the material itself was cDNA or gDNA.

Germline-derived CDR1 and CDR2 are LNHDA and SQIVND (reference sequence). The CDR3 length is 14 residues. The ends were cut back, 5 bases at V and 5 bases at J, with 15 bases in the middle. Followed over time, Seattle patients had been enrolled while infection was active. Per the original data handling: From reference gene primer amplification, estimates of nucleated cell counts were derived. Generated by immunoSEQ multiplex PCR, the TCRdb table keeps only in-frame clones and is missing some. The DNA was the basis for D and trimming; V, J and clone size are from that table. The sample carries 100,000 to 150,000 clones, about 74% recorded once.

This TCR derives from a man older than 75 with COVID-19, enrolled during active disease. Source material: peripheral blood. The rearrangement uses TRBV19 and TRBJ2-5, with D hard to call. In DNA, the CDR3 is TGTGCCAGTAGTGCCCCTGGGCCTGGGGAGACCCAGTACTTC. This encodes CASSAPGPGETQYF.